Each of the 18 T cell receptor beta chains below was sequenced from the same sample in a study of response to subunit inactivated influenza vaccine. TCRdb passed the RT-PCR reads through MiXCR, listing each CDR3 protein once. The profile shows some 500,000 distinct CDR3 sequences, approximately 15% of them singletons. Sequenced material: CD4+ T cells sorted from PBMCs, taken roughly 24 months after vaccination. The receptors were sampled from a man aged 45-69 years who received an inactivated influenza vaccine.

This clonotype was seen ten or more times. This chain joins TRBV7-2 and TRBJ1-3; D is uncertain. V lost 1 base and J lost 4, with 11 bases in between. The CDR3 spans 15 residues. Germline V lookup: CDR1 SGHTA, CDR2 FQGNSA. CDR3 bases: TGTGCCAGCAGCTTAGTGGTGGGGTCGGGAAACACCATATATTTT. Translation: CASSLVVGSGNTIYF.

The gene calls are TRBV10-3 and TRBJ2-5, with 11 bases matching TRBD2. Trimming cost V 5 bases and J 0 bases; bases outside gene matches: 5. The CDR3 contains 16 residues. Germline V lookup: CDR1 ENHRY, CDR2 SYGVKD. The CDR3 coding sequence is TGTGCCATCAGTTTCCCGACTAGCGGGGACCAAGAGACCCAGTACTTC. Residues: CAISFPTSGDQETQYF.

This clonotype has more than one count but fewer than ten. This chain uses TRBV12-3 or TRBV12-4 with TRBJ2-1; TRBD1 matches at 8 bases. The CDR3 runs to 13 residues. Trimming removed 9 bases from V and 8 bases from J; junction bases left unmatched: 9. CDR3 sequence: CASKTGGGYEQFF. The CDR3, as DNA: TGTGCCAGTAAAACAGGGGGTGGGTATGAGCAGTTCTTC.

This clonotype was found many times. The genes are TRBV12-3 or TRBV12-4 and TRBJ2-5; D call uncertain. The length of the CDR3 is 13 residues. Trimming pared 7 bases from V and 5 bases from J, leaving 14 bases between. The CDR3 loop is CASTLFVGETQYF. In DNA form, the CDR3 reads TGTGCCAGCACTCTCTTCGTCGGGGAGACCCAGTACTTC.

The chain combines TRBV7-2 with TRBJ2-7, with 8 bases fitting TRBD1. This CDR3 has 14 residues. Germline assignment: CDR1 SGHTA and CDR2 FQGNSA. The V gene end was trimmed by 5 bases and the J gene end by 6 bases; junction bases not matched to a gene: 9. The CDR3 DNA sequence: TGTGCCAGCAGCCTCTTAGGAGGACAGGGCGAGCAGTACTTC. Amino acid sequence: CASSLLGGQGEQYF.

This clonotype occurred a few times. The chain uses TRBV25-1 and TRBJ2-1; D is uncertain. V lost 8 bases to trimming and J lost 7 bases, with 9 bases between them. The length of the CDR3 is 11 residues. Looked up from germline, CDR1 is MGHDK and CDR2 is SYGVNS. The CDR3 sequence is CASHSWNEQFF. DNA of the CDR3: TGTGCCAGCCATAGCTGGAATGAGCAGTTCTTC.

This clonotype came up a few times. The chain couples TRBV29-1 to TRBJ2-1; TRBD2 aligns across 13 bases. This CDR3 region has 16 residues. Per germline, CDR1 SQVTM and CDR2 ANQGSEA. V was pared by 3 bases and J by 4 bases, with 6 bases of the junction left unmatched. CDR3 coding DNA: TGCAGCGTTGATGCCGGGACTAGCGGGAATTACAATGAGCAGTTCTTC. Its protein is CSVDAGTSGNYNEQFF.

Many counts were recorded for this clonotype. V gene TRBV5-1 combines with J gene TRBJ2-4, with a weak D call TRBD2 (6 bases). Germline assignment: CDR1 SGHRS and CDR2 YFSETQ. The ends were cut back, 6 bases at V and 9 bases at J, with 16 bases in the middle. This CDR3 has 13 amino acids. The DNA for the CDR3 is TGCGCCAGCACCCTGTCGGGGGTCGGCATTCAGTACTTC. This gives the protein CASTLSGVGIQYF.

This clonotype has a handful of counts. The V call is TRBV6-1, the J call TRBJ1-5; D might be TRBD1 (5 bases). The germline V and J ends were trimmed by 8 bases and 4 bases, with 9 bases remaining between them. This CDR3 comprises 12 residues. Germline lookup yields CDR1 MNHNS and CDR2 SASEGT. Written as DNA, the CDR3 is TGTGCCAGCCGCAGGGTAAATCAGCCCCAGCATTTT. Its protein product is CASRRVNQPQHF.

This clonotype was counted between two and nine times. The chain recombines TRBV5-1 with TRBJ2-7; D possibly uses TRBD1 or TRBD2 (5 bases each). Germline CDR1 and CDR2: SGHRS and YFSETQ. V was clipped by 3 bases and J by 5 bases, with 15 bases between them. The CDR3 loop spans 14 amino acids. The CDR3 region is CASSSAGTRHEQYF. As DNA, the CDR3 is TGCGCCAGCAGCTCTGCCGGGACCAGGCACGAGCAGTACTTC. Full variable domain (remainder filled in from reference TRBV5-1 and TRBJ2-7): KAGVTQTPRYLIKTRGQQVTLSCSPISGHRSVSWYQQTPGQGLQFLFEYFSETQRNKGNFPGRFSGRQFSNSRSEMNVSTLELGDSALYLCASSSAGTRHEQYFGPGTRLTVT.

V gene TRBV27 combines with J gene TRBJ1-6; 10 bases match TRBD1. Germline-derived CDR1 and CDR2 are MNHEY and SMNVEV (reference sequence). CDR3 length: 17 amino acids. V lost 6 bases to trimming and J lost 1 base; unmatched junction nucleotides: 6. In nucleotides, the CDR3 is TGTGCCAGCAGCTTAAGACAGGGGGCGTCCTATAATTCACCCCTCCACTTT. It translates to CASSLRQGASYNSPLHF.

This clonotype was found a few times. CDR3 DNA sequence: TGCAGTGCCGTGCGGGGGACTGAAGCTTTCTTT. Translating it yields CSAVRGTEAFF. This chain connects TRBV20-1 to TRBJ1-1; D may be TRBD1 (5 bases). The CDR3 spans 11 residues. The V end lost 6 bases, the J end lost 5 bases, and 10 bases lay between the germline ends. Germline V lookup: CDR1 DFQATT, CDR2 SNEGSKA (reference sequence).

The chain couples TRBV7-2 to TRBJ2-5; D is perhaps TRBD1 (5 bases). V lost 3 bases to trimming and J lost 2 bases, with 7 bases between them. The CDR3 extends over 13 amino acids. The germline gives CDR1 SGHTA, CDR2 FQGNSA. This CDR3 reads CASSFNRQETQYF. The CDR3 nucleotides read TGTGCCAGCAGCTTTAACAGGCAAGAGACCCAGTACTTC.

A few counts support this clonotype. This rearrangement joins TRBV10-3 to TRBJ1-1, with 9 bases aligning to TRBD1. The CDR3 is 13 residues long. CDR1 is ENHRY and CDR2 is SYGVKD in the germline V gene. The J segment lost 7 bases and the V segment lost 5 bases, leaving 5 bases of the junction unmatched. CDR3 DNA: TGTGCCATCAGTAGGGACAGGGACAGTGAAGCTTTCTTT. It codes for CAISRDRDSEAFF.

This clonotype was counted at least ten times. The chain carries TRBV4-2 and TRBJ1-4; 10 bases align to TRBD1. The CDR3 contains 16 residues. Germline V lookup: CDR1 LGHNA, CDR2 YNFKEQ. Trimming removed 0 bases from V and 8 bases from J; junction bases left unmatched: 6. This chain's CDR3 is CASSQEPGQGWEKLFF. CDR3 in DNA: TGTGCCAGCAGCCAAGAACCGGGACAGGGGTGGGAAAAACTGTTTTTT.

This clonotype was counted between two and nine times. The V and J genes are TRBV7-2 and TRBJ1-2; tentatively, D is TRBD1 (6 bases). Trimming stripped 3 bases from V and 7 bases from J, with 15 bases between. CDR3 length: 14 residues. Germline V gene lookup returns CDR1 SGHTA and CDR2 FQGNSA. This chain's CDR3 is CASSFDRRNTGYTF. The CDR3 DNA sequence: TGTGCCAGCAGCTTCGACAGGAGGAATACTGGCTACACCTTC.

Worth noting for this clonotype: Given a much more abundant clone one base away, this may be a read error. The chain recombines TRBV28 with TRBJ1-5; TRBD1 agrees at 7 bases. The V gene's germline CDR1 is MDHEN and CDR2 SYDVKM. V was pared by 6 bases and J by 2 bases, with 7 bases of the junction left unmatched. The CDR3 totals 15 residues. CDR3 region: CASRGQEVRNQPQHF. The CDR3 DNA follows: TGTGCCAGCAGAGGACAGGAGGTTCGCAATCAGCCCCAGCATTTT.

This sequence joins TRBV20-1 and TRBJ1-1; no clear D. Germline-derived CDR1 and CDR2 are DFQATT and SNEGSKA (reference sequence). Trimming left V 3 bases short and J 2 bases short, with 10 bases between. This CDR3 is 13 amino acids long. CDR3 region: CSARNGLNTEAFF. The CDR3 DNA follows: TGCAGTGCTAGGAATGGACTTAACACTGAAGCTTTCTTT.